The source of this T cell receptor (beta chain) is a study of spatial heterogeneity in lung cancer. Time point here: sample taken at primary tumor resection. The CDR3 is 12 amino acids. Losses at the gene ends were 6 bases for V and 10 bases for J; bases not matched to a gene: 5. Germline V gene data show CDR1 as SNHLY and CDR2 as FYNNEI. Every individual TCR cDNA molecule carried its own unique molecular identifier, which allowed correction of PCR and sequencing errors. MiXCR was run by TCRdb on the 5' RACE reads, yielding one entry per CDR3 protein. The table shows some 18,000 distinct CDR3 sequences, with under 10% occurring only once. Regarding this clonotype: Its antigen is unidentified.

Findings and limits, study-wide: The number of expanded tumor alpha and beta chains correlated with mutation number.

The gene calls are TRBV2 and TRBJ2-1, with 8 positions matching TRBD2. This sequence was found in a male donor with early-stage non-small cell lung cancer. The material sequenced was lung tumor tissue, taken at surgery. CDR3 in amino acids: CASREIAGEQFF. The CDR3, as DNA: TGTGCCAGCAGAGAAATAGCGGGGGAGCAGTTCTTC.